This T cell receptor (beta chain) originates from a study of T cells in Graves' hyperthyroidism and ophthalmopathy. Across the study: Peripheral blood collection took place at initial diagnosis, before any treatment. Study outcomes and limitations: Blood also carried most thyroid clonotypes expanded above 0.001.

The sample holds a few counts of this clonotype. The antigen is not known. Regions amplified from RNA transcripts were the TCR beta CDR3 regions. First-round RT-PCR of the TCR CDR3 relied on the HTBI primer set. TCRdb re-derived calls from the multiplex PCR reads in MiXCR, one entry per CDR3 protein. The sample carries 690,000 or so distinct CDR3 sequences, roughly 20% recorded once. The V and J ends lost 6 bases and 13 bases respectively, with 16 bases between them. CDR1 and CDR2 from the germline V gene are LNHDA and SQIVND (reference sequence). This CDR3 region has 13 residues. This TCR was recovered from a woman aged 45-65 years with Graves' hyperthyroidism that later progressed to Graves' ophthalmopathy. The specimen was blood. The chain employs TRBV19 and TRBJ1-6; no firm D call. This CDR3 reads CASSPSEPRPLHF. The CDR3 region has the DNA TGTGCCAGTAGCCCCTCCGAACCACGGCCCCTCCACTTT.